The T cell receptor beta chain under discussion was sequenced for a study of human T cells and chemical hapten exposure. Study outcomes and limitations: Expanded TCR sets contained significantly more large CDR3 similarity clusters than controls. Given that the donors had alopecia, their immune response may differ from that seen in healthy people. Once DPC sensitization occurred, TCRs above 1 in 1000 frequency showed no change. PT1 expanded TCR counts correlated positively with patch test score.

Using its own MiXCR run on the RACE reads, TCRdb lists one record per CDR3 protein. This sample carries a few hundred thousand distinct CDR3 sequences, around 5% of them seen once, and the ten largest clones take around 8%. This CDR3 is built from 12 residues. The J segment lost 5 bases and the V segment lost 6 bases, leaving 5 bases of the junction unmatched. CDR1 and CDR2 from the germline V gene are SQVTM and ANQGSEA. This clonotype was detected a few times. The antigen remains unidentified. Time point noted: pre-sensitization, week 0. As to treatment: therapeutic diphenylcyclopropenone sensitization with weekly scalp DPC.

The sample was whole blood, taken in connection with sensitization to the hapten diphenylcyclopropenone (DPC). The chain employs TRBV29-1 and TRBJ2-5, with 8 bases aligning to TRBD1. The source is a young woman with alopecia areata. Some clones in this sample may be carry-over from other donors' samples. CDR3 in DNA: TGCAGCGTAGACAGGGGCGGGGAGACCCAGTACTTC. Translated: CSVDRGGETQYF.